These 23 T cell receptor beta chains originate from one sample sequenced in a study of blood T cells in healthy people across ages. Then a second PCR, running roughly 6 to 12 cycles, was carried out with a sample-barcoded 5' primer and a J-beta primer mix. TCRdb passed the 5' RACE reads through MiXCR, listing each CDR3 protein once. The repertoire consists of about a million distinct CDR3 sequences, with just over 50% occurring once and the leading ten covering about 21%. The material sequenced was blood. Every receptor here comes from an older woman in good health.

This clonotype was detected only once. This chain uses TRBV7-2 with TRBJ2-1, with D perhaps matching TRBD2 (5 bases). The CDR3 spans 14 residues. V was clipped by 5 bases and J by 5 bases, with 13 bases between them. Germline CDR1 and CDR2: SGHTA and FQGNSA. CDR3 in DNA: TGTGCCAGCAGCGTTCGGCAAGCGGACAATGAGCAGTTCTTC. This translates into CASSVRQADNEQFF.

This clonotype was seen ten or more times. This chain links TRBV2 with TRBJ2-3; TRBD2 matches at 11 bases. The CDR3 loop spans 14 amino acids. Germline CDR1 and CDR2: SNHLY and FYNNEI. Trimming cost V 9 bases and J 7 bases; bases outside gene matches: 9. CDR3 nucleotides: TGTGCCAGTCATACTAGCGGGAGTGGTCATACGCAGTATTTT. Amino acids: CASHTSGSGHTQYF.

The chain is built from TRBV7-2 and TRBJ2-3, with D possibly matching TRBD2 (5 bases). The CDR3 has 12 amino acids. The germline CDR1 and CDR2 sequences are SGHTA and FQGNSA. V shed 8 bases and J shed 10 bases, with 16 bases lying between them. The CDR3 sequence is CASQLEEAAQYF. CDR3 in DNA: TGTGCCAGCCAACTCGAGGAGGCCGCGCAGTATTTT.

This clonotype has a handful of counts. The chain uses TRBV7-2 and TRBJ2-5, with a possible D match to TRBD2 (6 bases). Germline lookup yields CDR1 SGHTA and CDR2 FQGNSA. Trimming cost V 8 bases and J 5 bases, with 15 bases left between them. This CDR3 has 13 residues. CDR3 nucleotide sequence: TGTGCCAGCGGTTGGAGGAGGGGCGAGACCCAGTACTTC. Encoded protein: CASGWRRGETQYF.

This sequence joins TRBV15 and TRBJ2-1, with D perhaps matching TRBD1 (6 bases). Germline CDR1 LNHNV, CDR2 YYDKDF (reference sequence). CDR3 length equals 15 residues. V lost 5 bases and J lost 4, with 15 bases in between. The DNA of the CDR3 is TGTGCCACCAGCCCCGGGACATTAAGTTACAATGAGCAGTTCTTC. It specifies CATSPGTLSYNEQFF.

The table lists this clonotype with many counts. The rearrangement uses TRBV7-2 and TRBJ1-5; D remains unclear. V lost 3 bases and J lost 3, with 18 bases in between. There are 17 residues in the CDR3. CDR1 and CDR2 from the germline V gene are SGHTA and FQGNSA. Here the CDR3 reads CASSFYRGPPYNQPQHF. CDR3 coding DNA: TGTGCCAGCAGCTTCTATCGCGGGCCGCCCTACAATCAGCCCCAGCATTTT. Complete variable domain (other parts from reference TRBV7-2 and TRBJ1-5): GAGVSQSPSNKVTEKGKDVELRCDPISGHTALYWYRQSLGQGLEFLIYFQGNSAPDKSGLPSDRFSAERTGGSVSTLTIQRTQQEDSAVYLCASSFYRGPPYNQPQHFGDGTRLSIL.

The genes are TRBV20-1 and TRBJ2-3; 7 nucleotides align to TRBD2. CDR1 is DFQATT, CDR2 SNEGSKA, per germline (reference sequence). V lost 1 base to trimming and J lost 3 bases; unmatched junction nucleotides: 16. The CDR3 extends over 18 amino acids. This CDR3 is CSARGIGGGGAGTDTQYF. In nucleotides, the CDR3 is TGCAGTGCTAGAGGGATCGGGGGTGGCGGAGCGGGGACAGATACGCAGTATTTT.

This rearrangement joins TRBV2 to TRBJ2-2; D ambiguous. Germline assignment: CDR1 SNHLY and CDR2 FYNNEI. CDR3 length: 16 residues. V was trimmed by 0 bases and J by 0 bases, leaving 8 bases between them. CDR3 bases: TGTGCCAGCAGTGAAGCTACCAGAGCGAACACCGGGGAGCTGTTTTTT. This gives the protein CASSEATRANTGELFF. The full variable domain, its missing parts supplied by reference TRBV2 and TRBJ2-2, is EPEVTQTPSHQVTQMGQEVILRCVPISNHLYFYWYRQILGQKVEFLVSFYNNEISEKSEIFDDQFSVERPDGSNFTLKIRSTKLEDSAMYFCASSEATRANTGELFFGEGSRLTVL.

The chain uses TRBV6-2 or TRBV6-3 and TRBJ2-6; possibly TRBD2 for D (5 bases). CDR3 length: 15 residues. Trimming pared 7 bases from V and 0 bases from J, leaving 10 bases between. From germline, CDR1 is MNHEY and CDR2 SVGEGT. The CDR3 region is CASTRGTSGANVLTF. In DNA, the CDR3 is TGTGCCAGCACCCGGGGTACCTCTGGGGCCAACGTCCTGACTTTC.

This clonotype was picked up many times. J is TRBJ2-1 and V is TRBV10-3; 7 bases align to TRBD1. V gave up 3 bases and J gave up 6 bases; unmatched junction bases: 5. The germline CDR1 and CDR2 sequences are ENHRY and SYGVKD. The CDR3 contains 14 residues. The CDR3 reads CAISEGQEFNEQFF. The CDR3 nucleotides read TGTGCCATCAGTGAAGGACAGGAATTCAATGAGCAGTTCTTC.

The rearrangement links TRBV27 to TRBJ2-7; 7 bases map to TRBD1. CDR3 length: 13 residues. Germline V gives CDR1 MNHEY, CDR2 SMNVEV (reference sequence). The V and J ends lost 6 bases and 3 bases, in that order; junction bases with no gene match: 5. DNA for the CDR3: TGTGCCAGCAGGGACAGGTCTTTCTACGAGCAGTACTTC. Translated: CASRDRSFYEQYF.

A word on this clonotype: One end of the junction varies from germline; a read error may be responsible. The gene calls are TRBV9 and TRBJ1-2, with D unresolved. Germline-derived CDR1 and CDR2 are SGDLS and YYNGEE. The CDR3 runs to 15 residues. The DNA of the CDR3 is TGTGCCAACAGCGTCCAGGCGACGGAAAACTATGGCTACACCTTC. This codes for CANSVQATENYGYTF.

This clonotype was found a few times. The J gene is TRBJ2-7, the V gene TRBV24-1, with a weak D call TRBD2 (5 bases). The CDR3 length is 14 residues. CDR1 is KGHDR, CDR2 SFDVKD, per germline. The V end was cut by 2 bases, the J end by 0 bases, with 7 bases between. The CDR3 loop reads CATSDSRDSYEQYF. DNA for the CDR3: TGTGCCACCAGTGATTCGAGGGACTCCTACGAGCAGTACTTC.

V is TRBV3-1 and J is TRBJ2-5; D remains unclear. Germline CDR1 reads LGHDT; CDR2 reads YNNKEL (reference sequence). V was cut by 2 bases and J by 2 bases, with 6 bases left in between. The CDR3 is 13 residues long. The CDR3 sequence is CASSQWSQETQYF. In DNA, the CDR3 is TGTGCCAGCAGCCAATGGTCTCAAGAGACCCAGTACTTC.

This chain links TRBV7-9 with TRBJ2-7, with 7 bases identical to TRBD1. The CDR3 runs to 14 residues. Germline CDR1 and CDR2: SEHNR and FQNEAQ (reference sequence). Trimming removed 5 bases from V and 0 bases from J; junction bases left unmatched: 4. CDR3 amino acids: CASSDRVISYEQYF. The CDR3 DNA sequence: TGTGCCAGCAGCGACAGGGTGATCTCCTACGAGCAGTACTTC.

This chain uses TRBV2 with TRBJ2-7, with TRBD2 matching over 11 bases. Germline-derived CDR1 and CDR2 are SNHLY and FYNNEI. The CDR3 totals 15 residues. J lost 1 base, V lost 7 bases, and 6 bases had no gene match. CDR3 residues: CASTEGTSGSYEQYF. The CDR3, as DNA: TGTGCCAGCACCGAAGGGACTAGCGGTTCCTACGAGCAGTACTTC.

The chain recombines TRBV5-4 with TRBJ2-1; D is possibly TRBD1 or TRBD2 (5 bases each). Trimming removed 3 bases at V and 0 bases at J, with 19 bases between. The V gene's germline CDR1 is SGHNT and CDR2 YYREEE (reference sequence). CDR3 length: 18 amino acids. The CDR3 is CASSSYLSWGSSYNEQFF. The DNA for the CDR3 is TGTGCCAGCAGCTCGTATCTAAGTTGGGGGAGCTCCTACAATGAGCAGTTCTTC.

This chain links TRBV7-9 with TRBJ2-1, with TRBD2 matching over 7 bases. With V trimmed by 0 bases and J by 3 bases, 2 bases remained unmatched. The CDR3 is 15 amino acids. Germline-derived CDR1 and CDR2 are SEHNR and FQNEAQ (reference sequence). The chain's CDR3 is CASSLALADYNEQFF. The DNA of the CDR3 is TGTGCCAGCAGCTTAGCGCTAGCGGACTACAATGAGCAGTTCTTC.

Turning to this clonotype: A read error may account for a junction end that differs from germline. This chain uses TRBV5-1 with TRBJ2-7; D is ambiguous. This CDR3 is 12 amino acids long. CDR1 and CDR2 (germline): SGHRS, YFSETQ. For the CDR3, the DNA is TGCGCCAGCAGCTTGGACTCCTACGGGCAGTACTTC. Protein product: CASSLDSYGQYF.

CDR3: CASVGGDYFAEQYF. CDR3 bases: TGTGCCAGCGTGGGGGGGGACTATTTCGCCGAGCAGTACTTC. The rearrangement uses TRBV28 and TRBJ2-5, with 7 bases fitting TRBD2. The DNA end is more similar to TRBJ2-7, so the J call may be wrong. Germline assignment: CDR1 MDHEN and CDR2 SYDVKM. The CDR3 loop spans 14 amino acids.

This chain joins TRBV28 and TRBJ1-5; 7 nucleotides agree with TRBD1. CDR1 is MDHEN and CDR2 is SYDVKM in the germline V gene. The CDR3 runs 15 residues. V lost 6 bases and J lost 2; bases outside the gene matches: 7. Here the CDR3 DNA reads TGTGCCAGCAGCTCCTCCGGGACAGGCAATCAGCCCCAGCATTTT. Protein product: CASSSSGTGNQPQHF.

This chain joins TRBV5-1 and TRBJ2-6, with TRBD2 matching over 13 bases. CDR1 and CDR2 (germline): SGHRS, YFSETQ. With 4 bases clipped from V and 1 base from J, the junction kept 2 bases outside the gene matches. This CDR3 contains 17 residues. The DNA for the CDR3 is TGCGCCAGCAGCGTGACTAGCGGGAGGTCTGGGGCCAACGTCCTGACTTTC. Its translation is CASSVTSGRSGANVLTF.

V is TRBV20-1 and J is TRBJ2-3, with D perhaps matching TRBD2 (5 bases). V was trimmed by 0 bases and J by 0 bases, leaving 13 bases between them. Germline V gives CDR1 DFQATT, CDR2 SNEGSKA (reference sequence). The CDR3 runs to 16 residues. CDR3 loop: CSARDFAGPSTDTQYF. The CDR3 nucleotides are TGCAGTGCTAGAGATTTTGCGGGCCCTAGCACAGATACGCAGTATTTT.